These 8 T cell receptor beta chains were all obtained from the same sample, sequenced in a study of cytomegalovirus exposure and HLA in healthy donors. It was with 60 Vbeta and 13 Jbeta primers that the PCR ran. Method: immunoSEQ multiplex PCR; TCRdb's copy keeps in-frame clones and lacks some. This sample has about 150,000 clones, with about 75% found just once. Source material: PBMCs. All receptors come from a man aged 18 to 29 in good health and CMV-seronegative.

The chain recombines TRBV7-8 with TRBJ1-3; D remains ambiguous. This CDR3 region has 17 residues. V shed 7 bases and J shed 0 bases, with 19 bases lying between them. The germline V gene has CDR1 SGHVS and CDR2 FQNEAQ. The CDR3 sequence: CASTPTPGVPSGNTIYF. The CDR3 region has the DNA TGTGCCAGCACCCCTACTCCTGGAGTCCCCTCTGGAAACACCATATATTTT.

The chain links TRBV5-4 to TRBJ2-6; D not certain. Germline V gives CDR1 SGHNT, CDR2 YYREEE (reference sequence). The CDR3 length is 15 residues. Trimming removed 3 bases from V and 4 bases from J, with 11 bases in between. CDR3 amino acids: CASSSDIGGANVLTF. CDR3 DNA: TGTGCCAGCAGCTCGGATATCGGGGGGGCCAACGTCCTGACTTTC.

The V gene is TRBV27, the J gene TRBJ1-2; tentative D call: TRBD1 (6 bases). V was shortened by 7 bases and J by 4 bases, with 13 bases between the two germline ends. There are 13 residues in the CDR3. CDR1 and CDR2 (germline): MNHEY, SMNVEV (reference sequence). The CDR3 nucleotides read TGTGCCAGCAAGGCGGCAGGGGTCTATGGCTACACCTTC. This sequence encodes CASKAAGVYGYTF.

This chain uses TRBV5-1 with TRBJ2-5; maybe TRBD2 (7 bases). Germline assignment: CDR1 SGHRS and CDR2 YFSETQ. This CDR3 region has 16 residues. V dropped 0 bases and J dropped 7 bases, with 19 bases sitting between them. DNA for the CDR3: TGCGCCAGCAGCTTGGCTGGGGGGGGCCAAAGCAGGACCCAGTACTTC. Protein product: CASSLAGGGQSRTQYF. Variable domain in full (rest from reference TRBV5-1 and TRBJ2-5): KAGVTQTPRYLIKTRGQQVTLSCSPISGHRSVSWYQQTPGQGLQFLFEYFSETQRNKGNFPGRFSGRQFSNSRSEMNVSTLELGDSALYLCASSLAGGGQSRTQYFGPGTRLLVL.

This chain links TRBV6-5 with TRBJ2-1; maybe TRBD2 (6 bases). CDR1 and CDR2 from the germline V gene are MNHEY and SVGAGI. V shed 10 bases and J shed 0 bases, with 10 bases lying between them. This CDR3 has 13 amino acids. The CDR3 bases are TGTGCCACCTGGGGAGGCTCCTACAATGAGCAGTTCTTC. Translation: CATWGGSYNEQFF.

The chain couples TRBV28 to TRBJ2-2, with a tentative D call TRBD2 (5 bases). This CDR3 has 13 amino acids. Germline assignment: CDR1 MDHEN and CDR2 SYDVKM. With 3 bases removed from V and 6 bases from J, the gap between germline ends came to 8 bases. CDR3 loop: CASSFLEAGELFF. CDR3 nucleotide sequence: TGTGCCAGCAGTTTTCTGGAGGCCGGGGAGCTGTTTTTT.

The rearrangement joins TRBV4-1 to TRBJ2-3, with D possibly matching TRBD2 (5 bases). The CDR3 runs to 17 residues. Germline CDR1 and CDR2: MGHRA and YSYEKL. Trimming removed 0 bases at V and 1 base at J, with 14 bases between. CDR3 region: CASSQEQAASGTDTQYF. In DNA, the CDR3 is TGCGCCAGCAGCCAAGAGCAAGCGGCATCTGGCACAGATACGCAGTATTTT.

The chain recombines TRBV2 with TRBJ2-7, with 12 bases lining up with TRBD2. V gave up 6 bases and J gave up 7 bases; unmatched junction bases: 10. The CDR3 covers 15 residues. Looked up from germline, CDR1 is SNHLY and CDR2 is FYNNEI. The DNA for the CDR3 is TGTGCCAGCAGCCCTTCTAGCGGGAGGGTAGGTGAGCAGTACTTC. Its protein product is CASSPSSGRVGEQYF.